This T cell receptor (beta chain) was profiled in a study of cytomegalovirus exposure and HLA in healthy donors. Study context: Across around 400 genotyped donors, 81% landed in the Caucasian-associated ancestry cluster. Whole-study findings and limits: Cytomegalovirus-associated status was assigned to 150 to 200 TCR beta chains. Cytomegalovirus status, reportedly, was diagnosed with high specificity and sensitivity by the classifier. An Asian-associated ancestry cluster reportedly showed fewer N-insertions than the roughly 670-donor mean in a later analysis.

Use of 60 Vbeta and 13 Jbeta primers characterized the PCR. TCRdb's table, derived via immunoSEQ multiplex PCR, lists solely in-frame clones and lacks some. The top ten hold around 1.7% of the sample, which has fewer than 200,000 clones, roughly 85% seen once. In regard to this clone: What it binds is not known.

The CDR3 covers 15 residues. Germline CDR1 reads SGHTA; CDR2 reads FQGNSA. With V trimmed by 0 bases and J by 5 bases, 2 bases remained unmatched. The TCR sequence derives from a woman under 30 in good health and CMV-seronegative. The sequenced sample consisted of PBMCs. The gene calls are TRBV7-2 and TRBJ2-2; the match to TRBD2 covers 8 bases. CDR3 sequence (DNA): TGTGCCAGCAGCTTAGCTAGCGGGAATACCGGGGAGCTGTTTTTT. It encodes CASSLASGNTGELFF.